A few counts support the clone carrying this TCR beta chain. The antigen is unknown. This entry belongs to a study of early T cells in non-severe SARS-CoV-2 infection. In the study overall: Chains stayed unpaired after sequencing of bulk RNA from unsorted whole blood.

Unique molecular identifiers were attached to individual cDNA molecules. TCRdb itself ran the 5' RACE reads through MiXCR, one entry per CDR3 protein. The sample lists tens of thousands of distinct CDR3 sequences, about a tenth occurring once. Findings and limits, study-wide: The study's VDJdb matching favored anti-spike CD8 responses and missed private and CD4 specificities.

The TCR sequence derives from an adult who was a healthcare worker with PCR-confirmed SARS-CoV-2 infection or an uninfected control (not recorded which). Sequencing was carried out using whole blood.

CDR3 sequence (DNA): TGTGCCAGCAGCCCAGGACAGCCTCCGGAGACCCAGTACTTC. It translates to CASSPGQPPETQYF. The chain carries TRBV28 and TRBJ2-5; perhaps TRBD1 as D (6 bases). The CDR3 is 14 residues long. The V end was cut by 6 bases, the J end by 5 bases, with 16 bases between. The germline V gene encodes CDR1 MDHEN and CDR2 SYDVKM.